This entry lists 21 T cell receptor beta chains sequenced from one sample in a study of T cell repertoires in cytomegalovirus infection. TCRdb re-derived calls from the reads in MiXCR, one entry per CDR3 protein. The data show 150,000 to 200,000 distinct CDR3 sequences, 8.5% to 10% seen once. The sequenced sample was PBMCs. Receptors originate from a human donor in good health (CMV status not recorded). Some clones in this sample may be carry-over from other donors' samples.

The chain combines TRBV7-9 with TRBJ1-1, with a tentative D call TRBD1 (6 bases). From germline, CDR1 is SEHNR and CDR2 FQNEAQ (reference sequence). The CDR3 totals 15 residues. Trimming left V 2 bases short and J 3 bases short, with 13 bases between. In DNA form, the CDR3 reads TGTGCCAGCAGCTTATTTGGGGGCAAGCACACTGAAGCTTTCTTT. Translated: CASSLFGGKHTEAFF.

CDR3: CATSPGGEGGYTF. CDR3 sequence (DNA): TGTGCCACCAGCCCTGGGGGAGAGGGGGGCTACACCTTC. V and J are TRBV15 and TRBJ1-2; D may be TRBD1 (5 bases). In germline, CDR1 is LNHNV, CDR2 YYDKDF (reference sequence). Trimming left V 5 bases short and J 8 bases short, with 15 bases between. CDR3 length: 13 residues.

This clonotype was counted at least ten times. The chain has TRBV12-3 or TRBV12-4 and TRBJ1-3; 10 bases are shared with TRBD1. V trimming: 6 bases; J trimming: 2 bases; junction bases outside the gene matches: 4. This CDR3 has 15 residues. Here the CDR3 reads CASSPGQGTGNTIYF. The DNA for the CDR3 is TGTGCCAGCAGCCCGGGACAGGGGACTGGAAACACCATATATTTT.

This clonotype has a count of ten or more. The gene calls are TRBV28 and TRBJ2-5, with D uncertain. This CDR3 has 14 residues. V was trimmed by 7 bases and J by 2 bases, leaving 14 bases between them. Germline-derived CDR1 and CDR2 are MDHEN and SYDVKM. The CDR3 nucleotides read TGTGCCAGCACCCCTTTTGAGTTACAAGAGACCCAGTACTTC. Its translation: CASTPFELQETQYF.

This clonotype was detected ten times or more. The rearrangement uses TRBV7-8 and TRBJ2-1; tentative D call: TRBD2 (5 bases). The length of the CDR3 is 16 residues. Deletions cut 2 bases from V and 0 bases from J, with 11 bases between. From germline, CDR1 is SGHVS and CDR2 FQNEAQ. The CDR3 nucleotides are TGTGCCAGCAGCTTAAAGCGGTACACCTCCTACAATGAGCAGTTCTTC. It encodes CASSLKRYTSYNEQFF.

This clonotype occurred many times. The J gene is TRBJ1-6, the V gene TRBV12-3 or TRBV12-4; the D is unclear. The CDR3 contains 14 residues. V lost 2 bases, J lost 4 bases, and 6 bases lay in between. The CDR3 DNA sequence: TGTGCCAGCAGTTTAAAGACTTATAATTCACCCCTCCACTTT. Amino acid sequence: CASSLKTYNSPLHF.

This clonotype showed up many times. The chain joins TRBV7-2 to TRBJ2-1; 10 nucleotides align to TRBD2. Germline V CDR1 and CDR2: SGHTA, FQGNSA. This CDR3 contains 17 residues. Trimming removed 4 bases from V and 7 bases from J; junction bases left unmatched: 13. In nucleotides, the CDR3 is TGTGCCAGCAGCTGGGGGGCCCAAAGGACTAGCGGAAATGAGCAGTTCTTC. Translating gives CASSWGAQRTSGNEQFF.

This clonotype was counted at least ten times. The chain recombines TRBV7-2 with TRBJ2-7; D is uncertain. Trimming pared 2 bases from V and 0 bases from J, leaving 5 bases between. CDR3 length equals 13 residues. Germline V lookup: CDR1 SGHTA, CDR2 FQGNSA. The CDR3 spells CASSLYFSYEQYF. The CDR3 region has the DNA TGTGCCAGCAGCTTATATTTCTCCTACGAGCAGTACTTC.

The chain recombines TRBV6-6 with TRBJ1-3; 8 nucleotides agree with TRBD1. The CDR3 is 17 amino acids. Germline trimming cut 5 bases from V and 0 bases from J; bases unmatched to any gene: 9. Germline loops: CDR1 MNHNY, CDR2 SVGAGI (reference sequence). This CDR3 is CASSQTSTGVSGNTIYF. CDR3 DNA sequence: TGTGCCAGCAGTCAGACCTCGACAGGGGTCTCTGGAAACACCATATATTTT.

The V and J genes are TRBV20-1 and TRBJ2-1; 9 bases fit TRBD2. Germline lookup yields CDR1 DFQATT and CDR2 SNEGSKA (reference sequence). This CDR3 has 19 amino acids. CDR3 nucleotide sequence: TGCAGATCCCCAGGGCGGACTAGCGTAGTCGAAAGCACACACAATGAGCAGTTCTTC. Protein: CRSPGRTSVVESTHNEQFF.

The chain is built from TRBV10-2 and TRBJ1-4; 12 bases map to TRBD1. J was trimmed by 7 bases and V by 6 bases; bases with no gene match: 6. The CDR3 totals 15 residues. Germline CDR1 reads WSHSY; CDR2 reads SAAADI. Written as DNA, the CDR3 is TGCGCCAGCAGGGGGACAGGGGGCGGCTTTGAAAAACTGTTTTTT. Translated, it gives CASRGTGGGFEKLFF.

Many counts were recorded for this clonotype. The chain has TRBV7-6 and TRBJ1-2; TRBD1 might be the D (6 bases). Germline V gene lookup returns CDR1 SGHVS and CDR2 FNYEAQ. This CDR3 spans 15 amino acids. Trimming pared 5 bases from V and 1 base from J, leaving 14 bases between. The CDR3 bases are TGTGCCAGCAGCAATTCTGGACAGCTTAACTATGGCTACACCTTC. Translated: CASSNSGQLNYGYTF. Based on the CDR3 plus reference TRBV7-6 and TRBJ1-2, the full variable domain is GAGVSQSPRYKVTKRGQDVALRCDPISGHVSLYWYRQALGQGPEFLTYFNYEAQQDKSGLPNDRFSAERPEGSISTLTIQRTEQRDSAMYRCASSNSGQLNYGYTFGSGTRLTVV.

This clonotype was counted ten times or more. The rearrangement joins TRBV7-2 to TRBJ1-6; TRBD1 matches at 7 bases. The CDR3 has 14 residues. Germline V gene lookup returns CDR1 SGHTA and CDR2 FQGNSA. Germline trimming cut 4 bases from V and 6 bases from J; bases unmatched to any gene: 3. CDR3 nucleotide sequence: TGTGCCAGCAGCTCACGACAGGGTAATTCACCCCTCCACTTT. Protein sequence: CASSSRQGNSPLHF.

The chain has TRBV12-3 or TRBV12-4 and TRBJ2-2, with 7 bases matching TRBD2. The CDR3 consists of 14 residues. J lost 3 bases, V lost 5 bases, and 3 bases had no gene match. The CDR3 DNA sequence: TGTGCCAGCAGTCCGGGGGGACACACCGGGGAGCTGTTTTTT. This sequence encodes CASSPGGHTGELFF.

This clonotype has ten or more counts. The chain links TRBV7-2 to TRBJ1-1, with D unresolved. The CDR3 runs to 13 residues. V shed 5 bases and J shed 2 bases, with 9 bases lying between them. Germline assignment: CDR1 SGHTA and CDR2 FQGNSA. CDR3 region: CASSLTTNTEAFF. CDR3 nucleotides: TGTGCCAGCAGCCTCACAACCAACACTGAAGCTTTCTTT.

The sample holds a few counts of this clonotype. The chain joins TRBV20-1 to TRBJ1-2, with D uncertain. The V end lost 0 bases, the J end lost 1 base, and 9 bases lay between the germline ends. CDR3 length: 14 amino acids. In germline, CDR1 is DFQATT, CDR2 SNEGSKA (reference sequence). The CDR3 loop reads CSARDGRLNYGYTF. CDR3 DNA: TGCAGTGCTAGAGATGGACGACTTAACTATGGCTACACCTTC.

This clonotype was detected only a few times. The chain joins TRBV19 to TRBJ2-1, with no clear D. Germline V gene data show CDR1 as LNHDA and CDR2 as SQIVND (reference sequence). Trimming took 0 bases from V and 9 from J, leaving 9 bases between them. CDR3 length: 13 amino acids. CDR3 amino acids: CASSIDLATEQFF. As DNA, the CDR3 is TGTGCCAGTAGTATAGATCTCGCAACTGAGCAGTTCTTC.

This clonotype was seen repeatedly, ten times or more. The rearrangement links TRBV7-2 to TRBJ2-7, with D hard to call. V was pared by 5 bases and J by 0 bases, with 17 bases between. Per germline, CDR1 SGHTA and CDR2 FQGNSA. The CDR3 has 16 residues. Written as DNA, the CDR3 is TGTGCCAGCAGCCCTGAGGCTCACTCTCCCTCCTACGAGCAGTACTTC. This gives the protein CASSPEAHSPSYEQYF.

Ten or more counts support this clonotype. The chain uses TRBV19 and TRBJ2-6; D not certain. V lost 4 bases and J 0 bases, leaving 1 base between the germline ends. CDR3 size: 13 residues. In germline, CDR1 is LNHDA, CDR2 SQIVND (reference sequence). The CDR3 protein is CASSTSGANVLTF. The CDR3, as DNA: TGTGCCAGTAGTACCTCTGGGGCCAACGTCCTGACTTTC.

The sample holds many counts of this clonotype. V gene TRBV20-1 combines with J gene TRBJ1-2; no reliable D call. CDR1 is DFQATT and CDR2 is SNEGSKA in the germline V gene (reference sequence). This CDR3 region has 10 residues. Trimming removed 7 bases at V and 4 bases at J, with 7 bases between. CDR3 region: CSEGSYGYTF. In DNA, the CDR3 is TGCAGTGAGGGATCCTATGGCTACACCTTC.

This clonotype came up many times. This chain connects TRBV28 to TRBJ2-1; no firm D call. V was trimmed by 7 bases and J by 8 bases, leaving 9 bases between them. The CDR3 is 11 amino acids. Germline CDR1 reads MDHEN; CDR2 reads SYDVKM. CDR3 DNA sequence: TGTGCCAGCAATTCGGTCTATGAGCAGTTCTTC. It translates to CASNSVYEQFF.